This TCR beta chain was documented in a study of regulatory T cells in long-lasting Graves disease. The study's findings and limits: Patients with persistent Graves' had lower TCR diversity than newly diagnosed patients. Persistent disease preferred TRBV28, TRBJ1-2 and TRBJ2-5; new disease, TRBV20-1 and TRBJ2-1.

Sequencing libraries for TCR beta were prepared with iRepertoire HTBI primers and Arm-PCR of CDR3 regions. TCRdb redid the calling of the multiplex PCR reads with MiXCR, one entry per CDR3 protein. The sample records roughly 490,000 distinct CDR3 sequences, about 20% being singletons. Time point specified: persistent/refractory GD, antithyroid drugs over 5 years with positive TRAb. The TCR library was made from RNA that had been extracted from PBMCs in TRIzol. This CDR3 is 18 amino acids long. In germline, CDR1 is SGHRS, CDR2 YFSETQ. Trimming took 0 bases from V and 2 from J; bases not matched to a gene: 10. In this sample, this clonotype turned up a few times. Its antigen is not known.

The sequence was collected from a female donor with Graves disease. The material sequenced was peripheral blood mononuclear cells (PBMCs), taken when the disease was refractory, from a patient treated with antithyroid drugs. The V call is TRBV5-1, the J call TRBJ2-7; 11 bases fit TRBD2. Here the CDR3 DNA reads TGCGCCAGCAGCTTGGAACCTAGCGGGAGGCTCTCTACCTACGAGCAGTACTTC. The encoded protein is CASSLEPSGRLSTYEQYF. Filled out from reference TRBV5-1 and TRBJ2-7, the complete variable domain reads KAGVTQTPRYLIKTRGQQVTLSCSPISGHRSVSWYQQTPGQGLQFLFEYFSETQRNKGNFPGRFSGRQFSNSRSEMNVSTLELGDSALYLCASSLEPSGRLSTYEQYFGPGTRLTVT.